The clone carrying this T cell receptor (beta chain) showed up many times. This entry is derived from a study of T cells after yellow fever vaccination. TCRdb reprocessed the 5' RACE reads with MiXCR, giving one entry per CDR3 protein. The data contain about 58,000 distinct CDR3 sequences, approximately 6.5% of them singletons. The sequences come from CD8+ T cells sorted from PBMCs, collected on the day of the first yellow fever vaccination. The sequence was collected from a young man who received the YFV17D yellow fever vaccine.

The CDR3 spells CASSLAPGYEQYV. CDR3 nucleotides: TGTGCCAGCAGCTTAGCGCCGGGCTACGAGCAGTACGTC. The chain links TRBV7-2 to TRBJ2-7; the D is unclear. The CDR3 totals 13 residues. Trimming stripped 0 bases from V and 3 bases from J, with 6 bases between. The germline CDR1 and CDR2 sequences are SGHTA and FQGNSA.